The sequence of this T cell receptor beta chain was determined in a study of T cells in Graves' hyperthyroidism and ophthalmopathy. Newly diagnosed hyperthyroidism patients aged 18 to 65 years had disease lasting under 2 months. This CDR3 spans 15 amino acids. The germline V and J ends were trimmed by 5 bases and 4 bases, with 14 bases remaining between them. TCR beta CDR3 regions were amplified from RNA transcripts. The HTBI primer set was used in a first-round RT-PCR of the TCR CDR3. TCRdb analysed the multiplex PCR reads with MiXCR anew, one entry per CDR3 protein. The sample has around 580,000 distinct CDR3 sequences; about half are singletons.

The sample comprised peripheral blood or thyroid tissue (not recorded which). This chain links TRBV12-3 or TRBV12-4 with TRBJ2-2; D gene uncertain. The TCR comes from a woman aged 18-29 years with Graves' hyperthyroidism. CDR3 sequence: CASSITLEFTGELFF. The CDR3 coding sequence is TGTGCCAGCAGTATCACGTTAGAATTCACCGGGGAGCTGTTTTTT.